This TCR beta chain was identified during a study of CD8 T cells in Susac syndrome. TCR beta sequencing was performed on blood CD8+ and CD4+ T cells. Trimming at V came to 6 bases and at J to 1 base, leaving 8 bases not matched to a gene. CDR1 is SNHLY and CDR2 is FYNNEI in the germline V gene. The CDR3 is made up of 18 amino acids. It was with random hexamers that 0.5 to 1 ug RNA was reverse transcribed. Amplification of TCR beta CDR3 across 54 Vbeta and 13 Jbeta was performed with immunoSEQ multiplex PCR. From the immunoSEQ multiplex PCR reads, TCRdb called clonotypes with MiXCR, one entry per CDR3 protein. This sample has approximately 180,000 distinct CDR3 sequences, with over 85% found just once.

The sample consisted of CD4+ T cells from PBMCs. The receptor was derived from a human donor with multiple sclerosis. The chain links TRBV2 to TRBJ2-4; 14 bases are a match to TRBD2. In nucleotides, the CDR3 is TGTGCCAGCAGCAGGACTAGCGGGGGGCCCAGTGCCAAAAACATTCAGTACTTC. Amino acids: CASSRTSGGPSAKNIQYF.